This is a list of T cell receptor beta chains from one sample in a study of T-cell reconstitution after alpha-beta-depleted transplantation in children. TCRdb re-analysed the PCR reads in MiXCR, keeping a single row per CDR3 protein. The data show approximately 650,000 distinct CDR3 sequences, less than 15% seen once. Sequencing was performed on PBMCs, taken before TCRalphabeta/CD19-depleted stem cell transplant. The receptors shown here come from a girl aged 2-15 years with congenital amegakaryocytic thrombocytopenia, due to receive a stem cell transplant. The CDR3 runs from the conserved cysteine through the conserved F or W. A D gene is named only where the DNA matches it firmly. The listing skips clone size in some rows; elsewhere it reads once, few, many or a size class.

d_gene: NA; v_gene: TRBV20-1; j_gene: TRBJ1-4; abundance: many; CDR3nt: TGCAGTGCTCCACAGGACATAAGTACAACTAATGAAAAACTGTTTTTT; CDR3aa: CSAPQDISTTNEKLFF
d_gene: NA; v_gene: TRBV20-1; j_gene: TRBJ1-1; abundance: few; CDR3nt: TGCAGTGCCCTTGATCCCCGGGGCACTGAAGCTTTCTTT; CDR3aa: CSALDPRGTEAFF
d_gene: NA; v_gene: TRBV7-2; j_gene: TRBJ2-7; abundance: few; CDR3nt: TGTGCCAGCAGCTTGCAAGGAGCCCCCTACGAGCAGTACTTC; CDR3aa: CASSLQGAPYEQYF
d_gene: TRBD2; v_gene: TRBV20-1; j_gene: TRBJ2-1; abundance: NA; CDR3nt: TGCAGTGCTAGCACTAGCGCCAACCTGGGGTACCTAGGGCAGTTCTTC; CDR3aa: CSASTSANLGYLGQFF
d_gene: NA; v_gene: TRBV5-1; j_gene: TRBJ2-1; abundance: many; CDR3nt: TGCGCCACGAAACAGGATACCTACAATGAGCAGTTCTTC; CDR3aa: CATKQDTYNEQFF
d_gene: TRBD1; v_gene: TRBV5-1; j_gene: TRBJ2-7; abundance: few; CDR3nt: TGCGCCAGCAGCACCAGTACAGGGGGCGAGCAGTACTTC; CDR3aa: CASSTSTGGEQYF
d_gene: TRBD2; v_gene: TRBV19; j_gene: TRBJ2-3; abundance: few; CDR3nt: TGTGCCAGTACTAGCGGGAGCTCCGATACGCAGTATTTT; CDR3aa: CASTSGSSDTQYF
d_gene: TRBD1; v_gene: TRBV18; j_gene: TRBJ2-2; abundance: NA; CDR3nt: TGTGCCGGCTCGTATCAACAGGGGGCGCGCGGCACCGGGGAGCTGTTTTTT; CDR3aa: CAGSYQQGARGTGELFF
d_gene: TRBD1; v_gene: TRBV7-9; j_gene: TRBJ2-1; abundance: many; CDR3nt: TGTGCCAGCAGGAGCGTTGGGACAGGGTCGTACAATGAGCAGTTCTTC; CDR3aa: CASRSVGTGSYNEQFF
d_gene: NA; v_gene: TRBV27; j_gene: TRBJ1-2; abundance: NA; CDR3nt: TGTGCCAGCAGGGCCACCAGCCGAATCCTCTATGGCTACACCTTC; CDR3aa: CASRATSRILYGYTF
d_gene: TRBD2; v_gene: TRBV3-1; j_gene: TRBJ2-5; abundance: NA; CDR3nt: TGTGCCAGCAACCAACGTCTAGCGGCCCAAGAGACCCAGTACTTC; CDR3aa: CASNQRLAAQETQYF
d_gene: NA; v_gene: TRBV5-1; j_gene: TRBJ2-1; abundance: many; CDR3nt: TGCGCCAGCAGCTTGGCCCTGTCAGAGCAGTTCTTC; CDR3aa: CASSLALSEQFF
d_gene: NA; v_gene: TRBV5-1; j_gene: TRBJ2-3; abundance: few; CDR3nt: TGCGCCAGCAGCTTGGGGACGGTCGTAGATACGCAGTATTTT; CDR3aa: CASSLGTVVDTQYF
d_gene: NA; v_gene: TRBV10-3; j_gene: TRBJ2-5; abundance: many; CDR3nt: TGTGCCATCAGTGGGGGCATTCAAGAGACCCAGTACTTC; CDR3aa: CAISGGIQETQYF
d_gene: NA; v_gene: TRBV20-1; j_gene: TRBJ2-5; abundance: many; CDR3nt: TGCAGTGCTAGAGATAACCGACTCTCCCTGGAGACCCAGTACTTC; CDR3aa: CSARDNRLSLETQYF
d_gene: NA; v_gene: TRBV2; j_gene: TRBJ1-2; abundance: NA; CDR3nt: TGTGCCAGCAGTCTTTCAGGGGAGATCTATGGCTACACCTTC; CDR3aa: CASSLSGEIYGYTF
d_gene: NA; v_gene: TRBV28; j_gene: TRBJ1-5; abundance: many; CDR3nt: TGTGCCAGCAGTTTAGGCAGGACCTATCAGCCCCAGCATTTT; CDR3aa: CASSLGRTYQPQHF
d_gene: NA; v_gene: TRBV19; j_gene: TRBJ1-5; abundance: NA; CDR3nt: TGTGCCAGTAGTATAATTAGGGACGGGAATCAGCCCCAGCATTTT; CDR3aa: CASSIIRDGNQPQHF
d_gene: NA; v_gene: TRBV5-1; j_gene: TRBJ2-2; abundance: many; CDR3nt: TGCGCCAGCAGTGACAGGTTACTTCGCACCGGGGAGCTGTTTTTT; CDR3aa: CASSDRLLRTGELFF
d_gene: NA; v_gene: TRBV29-1; j_gene: TRBJ2-1; abundance: many; CDR3nt: TGCAGCGATCACCTGGACAGTTTACGCAATGAGCAGTTCTTC; CDR3aa: CSDHLDSLRNEQFF
d_gene: NA; v_gene: TRBV6-1; j_gene: TRBJ2-1; abundance: many; CDR3nt: TGTGCCAGCAGCAGGGGCACTTTTGGAGAGCAGTTCTTC; CDR3aa: CASSRGTFGEQFF
d_gene: TRBD1; v_gene: TRBV29-1; j_gene: TRBJ2-3; abundance: few; CDR3nt: TGCAGCGTTGAGGTCAGGGGGCGTGAGTATTTT; CDR3aa: CSVEVRGREYF
d_gene: NA; v_gene: TRBV28; j_gene: TRBJ2-7; abundance: few; CDR3nt: TGTGCCAGCAGTGCTGGGACGCGAACCCCCCACGAGCAGTACTTC; CDR3aa: CASSAGTRTPHEQYF
d_gene: NA; v_gene: TRBV24-1; j_gene: TRBJ2-1; abundance: NA; CDR3nt: TGTGCCACCAGTGATTGGACAAACGGGAATGAGCAGTTCTTC; CDR3aa: CATSDWTNGNEQFF
d_gene: NA; v_gene: TRBV7-9; j_gene: TRBJ2-5; abundance: NA; CDR3nt: TGTGCCAGCAGCTTGATGGATGAGACCCAGTACTTC; CDR3aa: CASSLMDETQYF
d_gene: NA; v_gene: TRBV7-8; j_gene: TRBJ2-2; abundance: few; CDR3nt: TGTGCCAGCAGCTCCCGAGACTTCTCCTTGAACACCGGGGAGCTGTTTTTT; CDR3aa: CASSSRDFSLNTGELFF
d_gene: TRBD2; v_gene: TRBV5-1; j_gene: TRBJ2-1; abundance: many; CDR3nt: TGCGCCAGCAGCTTGGTTACGGTCCGTGGGCGGGAGGGCTACAATGAGCAGTTCTTC; CDR3aa: CASSLVTVRGREGYNEQFF
d_gene: NA; v_gene: TRBV12-3/TRBV12-4; j_gene: TRBJ1-1; abundance: many; CDR3nt: TGTGCCAGCAGTTCAAGGGAATCGAGGTGGAACACTGAAGCTTTCTTT; CDR3aa: CASSSRESRWNTEAFF
d_gene: TRBD1; v_gene: TRBV20-1; j_gene: TRBJ1-1; abundance: NA; CDR3nt: TGCAGTGCTAGACGGGACAGGGGATTGATAAGGAACACTGAAGCTTTCTTT; CDR3aa: CSARRDRGLIRNTEAFF
d_gene: NA; v_gene: TRBV20-1; j_gene: TRBJ2-5; abundance: many; CDR3nt: TGCAGTGCTAGAGGCGACTTGCGCCAAGAGACCCAGTACTTC; CDR3aa: CSARGDLRQETQYF
d_gene: NA; v_gene: TRBV5-1; j_gene: TRBJ2-1; abundance: many; CDR3nt: TGCGCCAGCAGCTTGACCGGGACAACTTCCTACAATGAGCAGTTCTTC; CDR3aa: CASSLTGTTSYNEQFF
d_gene: TRBD2; v_gene: TRBV11-2; j_gene: TRBJ2-1; abundance: many; CDR3nt: TGTGCCAGCAGCTTAGAAAGGGGACTAGCGGGTTACAATGAGCAGTTCTTC; CDR3aa: CASSLERGLAGYNEQFF
d_gene: NA; v_gene: TRBV20-1; j_gene: TRBJ2-7; abundance: many; CDR3nt: TGCAGTGCTAGAGTTGTATCCTACGAGCAGTACTTC; CDR3aa: CSARVVSYEQYF
d_gene: NA; v_gene: TRBV7-3; j_gene: TRBJ2-1; abundance: NA; CDR3nt: TGTGCCAGCAGCGAGAATATTTACAATGAGCAGTTCTTC; CDR3aa: CASSENIYNEQFF
d_gene: NA; v_gene: TRBV25-1; j_gene: TRBJ1-1; abundance: NA; CDR3nt: TGTGCCAGTCTAGACGGATGGAACACTGAAGCTTTCTTT; CDR3aa: CASLDGWNTEAFF
d_gene: NA; v_gene: TRBV12-3/TRBV12-4; j_gene: TRBJ2-3; abundance: many; CDR3nt: TGTGCCAGCAGTTTAGGACTAGCAGATACGCAGTATTTT; CDR3aa: CASSLGLADTQYF
d_gene: NA; v_gene: TRBV27; j_gene: TRBJ1-2; abundance: many; CDR3nt: TGTGCCAGCAGTCGGTTGGATAACTATGGCTACACCTTC; CDR3aa: CASSRLDNYGYTF
d_gene: TRBD2; v_gene: TRBV5-1; j_gene: TRBJ2-7; abundance: NA; CDR3nt: TGCGCCAGCAGCTACCTAGGGCTAGCGGGAGGCTACGAGCAGTACTTC; CDR3aa: CASSYLGLAGGYEQYF
d_gene: TRBD2; v_gene: TRBV20-1; j_gene: TRBJ2-1; abundance: many; CDR3nt: TGCAGTGCGGTAGCGGGGCTCAATGAGCAGTTCTTC; CDR3aa: CSAVAGLNEQFF
d_gene: NA; v_gene: TRBV20-1; j_gene: TRBJ1-4; abundance: many; CDR3nt: TGCAGTGCTAGAGATTTAGGGGGATATGAAAAACTGTTTTTT; CDR3aa: CSARDLGGYEKLFF
d_gene: TRBD1; v_gene: TRBV12-3/TRBV12-4; j_gene: TRBJ2-5; abundance: many; CDR3nt: TGTGCCAGCAGTACGACAGGGGACCAAGGGACCCAGTACTTC; CDR3aa: CASSTTGDQGTQYF
d_gene: NA; v_gene: TRBV10-3; j_gene: TRBJ2-2; abundance: NA; CDR3nt: TGTGCCATCAGTGCCTCACCCGGGGAGCTGTTTTTT; CDR3aa: CAISASPGELFF
d_gene: NA; v_gene: TRBV10-1; j_gene: TRBJ1-1; abundance: many; CDR3nt: TGCGCCAGCAATATTCGGTTTGTGACGGTTGAAGCTTTCTTT; CDR3aa: CASNIRFVTVEAFF